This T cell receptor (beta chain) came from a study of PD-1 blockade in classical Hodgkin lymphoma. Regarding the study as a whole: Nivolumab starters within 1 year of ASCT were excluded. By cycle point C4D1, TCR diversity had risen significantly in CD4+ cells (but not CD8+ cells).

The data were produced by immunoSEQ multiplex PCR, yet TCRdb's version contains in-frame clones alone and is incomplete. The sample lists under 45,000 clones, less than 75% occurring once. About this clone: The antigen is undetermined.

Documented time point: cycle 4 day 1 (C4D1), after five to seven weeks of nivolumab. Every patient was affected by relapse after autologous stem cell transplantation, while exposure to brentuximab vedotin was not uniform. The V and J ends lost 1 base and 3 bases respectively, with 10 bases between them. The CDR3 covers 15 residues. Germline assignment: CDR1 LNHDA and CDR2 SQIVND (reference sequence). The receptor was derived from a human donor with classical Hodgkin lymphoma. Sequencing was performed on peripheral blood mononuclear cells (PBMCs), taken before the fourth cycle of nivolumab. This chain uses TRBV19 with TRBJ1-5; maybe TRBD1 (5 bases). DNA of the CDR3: TGTGCCAGTAGTATAGCACACAGGACCAATCAGCCCCAGCATTTT. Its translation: CASSIAHRTNQPQHF.